Only one count was recorded for the clone carrying this TCR beta chain. These data belong to a study of T-cell reconstitution after alpha-beta-depleted transplantation in children. TCRbeta library preparation incorporated unique molecular identifiers. TCRdb analysed the PCR reads with MiXCR anew, one entry per CDR3 protein. This sample yields about 1,000,000 distinct CDR3 sequences, of which roughly 29% are seen a single time; 28% belongs to the top ten. Germline V gives CDR1 SEHNR, CDR2 FQNEAQ (reference sequence). Between the trimmed V and J ends, which lost 1 base and 10 bases, there was a span of 11 bases. This CDR3 has 14 residues.

Sequencing used PBMCs, mostly from graft donor cells, obtained 360 days after TCRalphabeta/CD19-depleted stem cell transplant. The clonotype was recovered from a boy under three years old who had a stem cell transplant for SCID, so the T cells may come from the graft donor. V gene TRBV7-9 combines with J gene TRBJ1-6; the D is unclear. DNA of the CDR3: TGTGCCAGCAGCTTAGGCTGGGTGCAATCACCCCTCCACTTT. Translated, it gives CASSLGWVQSPLHF.